One sample yielded the 27 T cell receptor beta chains listed below, sequenced in a study of early T cells in non-severe SARS-CoV-2 infection. TCRdb reprocessed the 5' RACE reads with MiXCR, giving one entry per CDR3 protein. The table includes roughly 16,000 distinct CDR3 sequences, approximately 5.4% detected once. What was sequenced was whole blood. Receptor source: an adult who was a healthcare worker with PCR-confirmed SARS-CoV-2 infection or an uninfected control (not recorded which).

This clonotype appeared many times. This chain joins TRBV5-6 and TRBJ2-1; D gene uncertain. Trimming left V 2 bases short and J 5 bases short, with 32 bases between. There are 21 residues in the CDR3. The germline V gene has CDR1 SGHDT and CDR2 YYEEEE. In nucleotides, the CDR3 is TGTGCCAGCAGCTTAGAAGGCGGACGGACGACCCCCCAGCAACACCACAATGAGCAGTTCTTC. Protein product: CASSLEGGRTTPQQHHNEQFF.

This rearrangement joins TRBV29-1 to TRBJ1-5; tentatively, D is TRBD1 (6 bases). The CDR3 extends over 14 amino acids. Germline CDR1 is SQVTM and CDR2 is ANQGSEA. V gave up 6 bases and J gave up 3 bases, with 15 bases separating them. CDR3 bases: TGCAGCGTCGAGACAGGAGGCCCCAATCAGCCCCAGCATTTT. Its protein is CSVETGGPNQPQHF.

This clonotype was observed many times. V usage is TRBV10-3 and J usage is TRBJ1-6, with 8 bases fitting TRBD1. The CDR3 runs to 13 residues. V was clipped by 6 bases and J by 6 bases; unmatched bases: 1. The V gene's germline CDR1 is ENHRY and CDR2 SYGVKD. Here the CDR3 DNA reads TGTGCCATCAGGGACAGGGCTAATTCACCCCTCCACTTT. Its translation is CAIRDRANSPLHF.

In its sample, this clonotype was seen many times. The chain employs TRBV19 and TRBJ2-1; D is unclear. CDR3 size: 12 residues. V dropped 1 base and J dropped 7 bases, with 5 bases sitting between them. Germline CDR1 reads LNHDA; CDR2 reads SQIVND (reference sequence). The DNA of the CDR3 is TGTGCCAGTAGTATAGGGTGGAATGAGCAGTTCTTC. Translated, it gives CASSIGWNEQFF.

The table lists this clonotype with many counts. The rearrangement uses TRBV4-3 and TRBJ1-6; D is unclear. Germline V CDR1 and CDR2: LGHNA, YSLEER. Between the trimmed V and J ends, which lost 0 bases and 5 bases, there was a span of 14 bases. The CDR3 consists of 17 residues. CDR3 region: CASSQDYYPENNSPLHF. CDR3 in DNA: TGCGCCAGCAGCCAAGATTATTACCCAGAGAATAATTCACCCCTCCACTTT.

The chain is built from TRBV6-5 and TRBJ1-1, with 7 bases lining up with TRBD1. The V segment lost 3 bases and the J segment 6 bases; nucleotides outside the gene matches: 13. The CDR3 loop spans 16 amino acids. Germline V CDR1 and CDR2: MNHEY, SVGAGI. Here the CDR3 reads CASSYFLTGNDPEAFF. CDR3 sequence (DNA): TGTGCCAGCAGTTATTTTTTGACAGGGAACGACCCTGAAGCTTTCTTT.

Note on this clonotype: One end of the junction does not line up with germline, which may come from a read error. For the CDR3, the DNA is TGTGTCAGCTCCCCCCTCAGGGTAGGGTCTTATTTCGGTGAGCAGTTCTTC. This codes for CVSSPLRVGSYFGEQFF. The chain links TRBV2 to TRBJ2-1; tentative D call: TRBD1 (5 bases). The CDR3 loop spans 17 amino acids. CDR1 and CDR2 (germline): SNHLY, FYNNEI.

This clonotype was detected ten times or more. V is TRBV20-1 and J is TRBJ2-1; 11 bases match TRBD2. Germline V gene lookup returns CDR1 DFQATT and CDR2 SNEGSKA (reference sequence). V lost 0 bases to trimming and J lost 4 bases; unmatched junction nucleotides: 2. The CDR3 contains 15 residues. As DNA, the CDR3 is TGCAGTGCTAGAGACGGGACTAGCGGTTACAATGAGCAGTTCTTC. It yields the protein CSARDGTSGYNEQFF.

This chain links TRBV6-2 or TRBV6-3 with TRBJ2-2, with 13 nucleotides matching TRBD2. Germline V gene lookup returns CDR1 MNHEY and CDR2 SVGEGT. The CDR3 is 16 amino acids. V dropped 5 bases and J dropped 5; count of bases not matched to a gene: 5. The DNA of the CDR3 is TGTGCCAGCAGTAGGACTAGCGGGAGTTCTACCGGGGAGCTGTTTTTT. The encoded protein is CASSRTSGSSTGELFF.

This clonotype ranks as medium-sized (0.01 to 0.1%). This rearrangement joins TRBV7-3 to TRBJ2-3, with D possibly called TRBD1 or TRBD2 (5 bases each). Trimming left V 1 base short and J 5 bases short, with 10 bases between. Looked up from germline, CDR1 is SGHTA and CDR2 is FQGTGA. The CDR3 extends over 14 amino acids. The CDR3 coding sequence is TGTGCCAGCAGCTTAATAGGGGCGGGAGATACGCAGTATTTT. This encodes CASSLIGAGDTQYF.

This clonotype was seen at least ten times. This rearrangement joins TRBV5-6 to TRBJ1-1; perhaps TRBD1 as D (5 bases). This CDR3 comprises 15 residues. The germline gives CDR1 SGHDT, CDR2 YYEEEE. V gave up 0 bases and J gave up 2 bases, with 11 bases separating them. CDR3 residues: CASSLVAQANTEAFF. CDR3 sequence (DNA): TGTGCCAGCAGCTTGGTTGCACAGGCCAACACTGAAGCTTTCTTT.

This clonotype has ten or more counts. The J gene is TRBJ2-7, the V gene TRBV6-2 or TRBV6-3; D may be TRBD1 (6 bases). Trimming shortened V by 6 bases and J by 7 bases, and 16 bases separated the two germline ends. The length of the CDR3 is 13 residues. From germline, CDR1 is MNHEY and CDR2 SVGEGT. The DNA for the CDR3 is TGTGCCAGCAGCAACACAGGGCCACGGGAGCAGTACGTC. Its protein product is CASSNTGPREQYV.

The gene calls are TRBV6-5 and TRBJ1-1, with D possibly matching TRBD1 (5 bases). V was trimmed by 0 bases and J by 6 bases, leaving 17 bases between them. Per germline, CDR1 MNHEY and CDR2 SVGAGI. This CDR3 contains 16 residues. The CDR3 nucleotides are TGTGCCAGCAGTTACTCTGCTTCCGGGACGCAGGCTGAAGCTTTCTTT. It yields the protein CASSYSASGTQAEAFF.

This clonotype was seen ten or more times. The chain joins TRBV6-1 to TRBJ1-6; D possibly corresponds to TRBD1 (5 bases). The CDR3 sequence is 15 residues long. Deletions cut 3 bases from V and 10 bases from J, with 16 bases between. Looked up from germline, CDR1 is MNHNS and CDR2 is SASEGT. CDR3 DNA sequence: TGTGCCAGCAGTGAGGTATCCAGGGTGGAATCACCCCTCCACTTT. Translation gives CASSEVSRVESPLHF.

Relative to its sample, this clonotype is medium-sized. The V and J genes are TRBV10-2 and TRBJ1-2; the D gene is possibly TRBD1 (5 bases). Germline CDR1 WSHSY, CDR2 SAAADI. Trimming removed 4 bases from V and 6 bases from J, with 6 bases in between. This CDR3 comprises 11 residues. CDR3 in amino acids: CASSVGDGYTF. For the CDR3, the DNA is TGCGCCAGCAGTGTAGGGGATGGCTACACCTTC.

By sample share, this clonotype is medium-sized. This chain uses TRBV13 with TRBJ2-1; D is unresolved. V was pared by 0 bases and J by 8 bases, with 2 bases between. The CDR3 length is 11 residues. Germline CDR1 PRHDT, CDR2 FYEKMQ (reference sequence). The CDR3 nucleotides read TGTGCCAGCAGCTTAGGCCATGAGCAGTTCTTC. It is translated as CASSLGHEQFF. Combining the CDR3 with reference TRBV13 and TRBJ2-1 gives the whole variable domain AAGVIQSPRHLIKEKRETATLKCYPIPRHDTVYWYQQGPGQDPQFLISFYEKMQSDKGSIPDRFSAQQFSDYHSELNMSSLELGDSALYFCASSLGHEQFFGPGTRLTVL.

This clonotype was seen repeatedly, ten times or more. The chain has TRBV7-2 and TRBJ2-1; possible D gene TRBD1, 6 bases. The CDR3 totals 16 residues. Between the trimmed V and J ends, which lost 5 bases and 0 bases, there was a span of 14 bases. Germline loops: CDR1 SGHTA, CDR2 FQGNSA. Written as DNA, the CDR3 is TGTGCCAGCAGCCTCTCTCTGGGACACTCCTACAATGAGCAGTTCTTC. This gives the protein CASSLSLGHSYNEQFF.

Of note for this clonotype: Possible read error: a much larger clone is one base away. The gene calls are TRBV12-3 or TRBV12-4 and TRBJ2-5; 10 nucleotides align to TRBD1. The CDR3 covers 15 residues. CDR3 sequence: CVSSFGTGDLETQYF. The DNA of the CDR3 is TGTGTCAGCAGTTTCGGGACAGGGGATCTCGAGACCCAGTACTTC.

Ten or more counts support this clonotype. The rearrangement links TRBV20-1 to TRBJ2-3, with TRBD2 matching 10 bases. This CDR3 has 15 residues. Germline-derived CDR1 and CDR2 are DFQATT and SNEGSKA (reference sequence). J gave up 6 bases and V 1 base, and 7 bases lay outside the gene matches. The CDR3 coding sequence is TGCAGTGCTAGAGGGCAGCTAGCGGGAGCTGATACGCAGTATTTT. Protein: CSARGQLAGADTQYF.

The sample holds many counts of this clonotype. This chain links TRBV5-1 with TRBJ1-1; TRBD1 might be the D (6 bases). The germline V gene encodes CDR1 SGHRS and CDR2 YFSETQ. The CDR3 is 14 amino acids. V lost 5 bases and J 11 bases, leaving 22 bases between the germline ends. The CDR3 is CASRDTMSSRGAFF. The CDR3 coding sequence is TGCGCCAGCAGAGACACTATGTCCTCAAGGGGGGCTTTCTTT.

Many counts were recorded for this clonotype. V is TRBV13 and J is TRBJ1-1, with unresolved D. The V gene lost 8 bases and the J gene lost 3 bases, with 13 bases spanning the gap. This CDR3 spans 13 amino acids. The germline V gene encodes CDR1 PRHDT and CDR2 FYEKMQ (reference sequence). The CDR3 sequence: CASGGDTDTEAFF. CDR3 nucleotide sequence: TGTGCCAGCGGAGGCGACACTGACACTGAAGCTTTCTTT.

This clonotype was observed many times. Here the CDR3 reads CASSDDTGHNEQFF. CDR3 DNA: TGTGCCAGCAGCGACGACACTGGCCACAATGAGCAGTTCTTC. The chain is built from TRBV5-4 and TRBJ2-1; D is uncertain. Germline CDR1 and CDR2: SGHNT and YYREEE (reference sequence). CDR3 length: 14 residues. The V and J ends lost 4 bases and 5 bases respectively, with 13 bases between them.

With respect to this clonotype: One end of the junction fails to match germline, which may point to a read error. V gene TRBV25-1 combines with J gene TRBJ1-5; D unclear. The CDR3 has 12 amino acids. CDR1 is MGHDK and CDR2 is SYGVNS in the germline V gene. CDR3 in amino acids: CASSAGNQPQHF. DNA of the CDR3: TGCGCCAGCAGTGCCGGGAATCAGCCCCAGCATTTT.

Ten or more counts support this clonotype. The chain joins TRBV5-1 to TRBJ2-6; the match to TRBD1 covers 9 bases. With 4 bases clipped from V and 0 bases from J, the junction kept 8 bases outside the gene matches. The CDR3 loop spans 18 amino acids. Looked up from germline, CDR1 is SGHRS and CDR2 is YFSETQ. For the CDR3, the DNA is TGCGCCAGCAGCCCGGACAGGGGAAGGGACTCTGGGGCCAACGTCCTGACTTTC. Translation gives CASSPDRGRDSGANVLTF.

This clonotype was observed at least ten times. The J gene is TRBJ2-1, the V gene TRBV15; TRBD2 matches at 9 bases. The CDR3 runs to 13 residues. Losses at the gene ends were 6 bases for V and 8 bases for J; bases not matched to a gene: 5. Looked up from germline, CDR1 is LNHNV and CDR2 is YYDKDF (reference sequence). The CDR3 DNA follows: TGTGCCACCAGTCTAGCGGGGCGGGATGAGCAGTTCTTC. This encodes CATSLAGRDEQFF.

This clonotype counts as medium-sized. The J gene is TRBJ2-7, the V gene TRBV7-2; 7 bases are a match to TRBD2. In germline, CDR1 is SGHTA, CDR2 FQGNSA. V lost 2 bases, J lost 2 bases, and 3 bases stayed unmatched. The CDR3 has 14 residues. The CDR3 nucleotides are TGTGCCAGCAGCTTAAGCGGGACCCCCTACGAGCAGTACGTC. Amino acid sequence: CASSLSGTPYEQYV.

The V and J genes are TRBV27 and TRBJ1-6; D perhaps matches TRBD1 (6 bases). The V and J ends lost 1 base and 8 bases respectively, with 12 bases between them. The CDR3 sequence is 15 residues long. Looked up from germline, CDR1 is MNHEY and CDR2 is SMNVEV (reference sequence). DNA for the CDR3: TGTGCCAGCAGTTTATACTACAGGGAGGATTCACCCCTCCACTTT. Residues: CASSLYYREDSPLHF.